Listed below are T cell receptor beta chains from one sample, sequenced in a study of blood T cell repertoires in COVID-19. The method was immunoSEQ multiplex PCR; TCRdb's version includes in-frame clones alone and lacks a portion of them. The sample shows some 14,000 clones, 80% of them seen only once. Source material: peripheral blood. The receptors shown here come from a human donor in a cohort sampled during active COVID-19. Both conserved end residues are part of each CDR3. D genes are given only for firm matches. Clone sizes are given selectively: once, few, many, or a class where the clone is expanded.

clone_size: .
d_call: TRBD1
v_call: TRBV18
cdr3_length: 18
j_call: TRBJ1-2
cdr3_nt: TGTGCCAGCTCACCATCCAGATTTCAGGGGGCTTTAAACTATGGCTACACCTTC
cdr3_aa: CASSPSRFQGALNYGYTF

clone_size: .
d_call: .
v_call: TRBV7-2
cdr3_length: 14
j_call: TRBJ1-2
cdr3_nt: TGTGCCAGCAGCTTTAACCAGGGCGACTATGGCTACACCTTC
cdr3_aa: CASSFNQGDYGYTF

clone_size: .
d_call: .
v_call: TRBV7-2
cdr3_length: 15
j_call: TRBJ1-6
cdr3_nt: TGTGCCAGCAGCTCCTTGGGGCAAGATAATTCACCCCTCCACTTT
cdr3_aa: CASSSLGQDNSPLHF

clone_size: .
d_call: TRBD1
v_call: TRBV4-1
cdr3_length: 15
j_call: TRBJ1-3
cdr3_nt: TGCGCCAGCAGCCCAGGGACAGGCCCTGGAAACACCATATATTTT
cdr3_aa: CASSPGTGPGNTIYF

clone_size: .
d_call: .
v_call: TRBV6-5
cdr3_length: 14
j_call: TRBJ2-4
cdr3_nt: TGTGCCAGCAGTTACGGGCTAACCAAAAACATTCAGTACTTC
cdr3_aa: CASSYGLTKNIQYF

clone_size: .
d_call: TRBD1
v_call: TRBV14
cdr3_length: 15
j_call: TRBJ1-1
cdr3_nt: TGTGCCAGCAGCCGGGGACAGGGGGCAGGCACTGAAGCTTTCTTT
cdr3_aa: CASSRGQGAGTEAFF

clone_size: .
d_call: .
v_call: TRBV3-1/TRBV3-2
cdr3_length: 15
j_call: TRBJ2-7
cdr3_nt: TGTGCCAGCAGCCAGCAGACAGAAAGCTCCTACGAGCAGTACTTC
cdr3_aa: CASSQQTESSYEQYF

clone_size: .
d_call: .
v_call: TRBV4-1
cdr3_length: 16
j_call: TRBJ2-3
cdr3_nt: TGCGCCAGCAGCCAAGGGGGGGTATTAGTGACAGATACGCAGTATTTT
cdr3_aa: CASSQGGVLVTDTQYF

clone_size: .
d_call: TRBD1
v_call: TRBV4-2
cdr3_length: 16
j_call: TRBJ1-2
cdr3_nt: TGTGCCAGCAGCCAAGATCTTCCAGGGGGTAACTATGGCTACACCTTC
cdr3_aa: CASSQDLPGGNYGYTF

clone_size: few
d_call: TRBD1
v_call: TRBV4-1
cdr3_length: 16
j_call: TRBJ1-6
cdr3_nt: TGCGCCAGCAGCCAAGGACAGGGGATTCGCAATTCACCCCTCCACTTT
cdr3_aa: CASSQGQGIRNSPLHF

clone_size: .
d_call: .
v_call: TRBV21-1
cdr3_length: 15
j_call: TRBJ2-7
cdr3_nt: TGTGCCAGCAGCAAAGGATTAGCGGCATCCTACGAGCAGTACTTC
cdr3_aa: CASSKGLAASYEQYF

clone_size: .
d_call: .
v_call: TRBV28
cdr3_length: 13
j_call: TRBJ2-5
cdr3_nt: TGTGCCAGCACCCCAGGGGTGGGGGAGACCCAGTACTTC
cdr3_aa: CASTPGVGETQYF

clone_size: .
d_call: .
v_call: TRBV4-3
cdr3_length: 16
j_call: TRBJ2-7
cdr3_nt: TGCGCCAGCAGCCAAGATCGGGATGCGGGACGGGGCGAGCAGTACTTC
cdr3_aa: CASSQDRDAGRGEQYF

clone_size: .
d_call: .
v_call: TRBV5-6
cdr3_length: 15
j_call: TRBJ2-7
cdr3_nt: TGTGCCAGCAGCTTGATGGGGCTGATCTCCTACGAGCAGTACTTC
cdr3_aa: CASSLMGLISYEQYF

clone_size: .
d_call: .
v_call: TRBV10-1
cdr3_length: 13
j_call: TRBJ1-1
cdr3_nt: TGCGCCACCCGGGGACACCAGAACACTGAAGCTTTCTTT
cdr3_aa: CATRGHQNTEAFF

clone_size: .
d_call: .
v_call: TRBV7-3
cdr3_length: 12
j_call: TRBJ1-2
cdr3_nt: TGTGCCAGCAGCAAAGACGGCGGCAGCTACACCTTC
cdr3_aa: CASSKDGGSYTF

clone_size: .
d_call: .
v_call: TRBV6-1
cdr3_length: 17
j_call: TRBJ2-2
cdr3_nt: TGTGCCAGCAGTGAAACTCCGGACTCAAGGAACACCGGGGAGCTGTTTTTT
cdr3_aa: CASSETPDSRNTGELFF

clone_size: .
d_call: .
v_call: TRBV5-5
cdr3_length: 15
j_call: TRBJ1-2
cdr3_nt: TGTGCCAGCAGCCCTACCCAGGGGCAAAGCTATGGCTACACCTTC
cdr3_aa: CASSPTQGQSYGYTF

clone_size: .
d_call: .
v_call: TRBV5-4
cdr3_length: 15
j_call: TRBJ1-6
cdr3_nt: TGTGCCAGCAGCAAGTTAACAGTTTCCGATTCACCCCTCCACTTT
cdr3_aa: CASSKLTVSDSPLHF

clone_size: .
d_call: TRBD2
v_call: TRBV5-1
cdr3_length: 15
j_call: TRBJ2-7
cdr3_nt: TGCGCCAGCAGCTCCGGGACTAGCGCACGCTACGAGCAGTACTTC
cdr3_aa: CASSSGTSARYEQYF

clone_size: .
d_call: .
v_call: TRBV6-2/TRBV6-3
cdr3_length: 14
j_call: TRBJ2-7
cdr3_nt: TGTGCCAGCAGTTACTCAGCGGGTGGGAACGAGCAGTACTTC
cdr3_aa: CASSYSAGGNEQYF

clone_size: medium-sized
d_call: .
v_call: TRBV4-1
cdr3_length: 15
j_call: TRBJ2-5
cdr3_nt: TGCGCCAGCAGCCAAGATGGCCTCTACCAAGAGACCCAGTACTTC
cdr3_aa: CASSQDGLYQETQYF

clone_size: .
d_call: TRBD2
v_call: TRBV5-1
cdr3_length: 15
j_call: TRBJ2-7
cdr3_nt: TGCGCCAGCAGCTTCCGGGGGGATAATTTGGACGAGCAGTACTTC
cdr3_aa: CASSFRGDNLDEQYF

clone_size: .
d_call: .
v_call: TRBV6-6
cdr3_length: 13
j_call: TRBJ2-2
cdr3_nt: TGTGCCAGCAGTTCCCGAGGGGACAGGGAGCTGTTTTTT
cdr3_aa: CASSSRGDRELFF

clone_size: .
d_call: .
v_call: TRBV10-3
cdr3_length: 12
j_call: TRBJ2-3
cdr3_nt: TGTGCCATCAGCATACAGGCAGATACGCAGTATTTT
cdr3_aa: CAISIQADTQYF

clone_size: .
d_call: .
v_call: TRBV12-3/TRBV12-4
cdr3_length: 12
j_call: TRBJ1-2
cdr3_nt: TGTGCCAGCAGTTTGGGTCGGGATGGCTACACCTTC
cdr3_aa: CASSLGRDGYTF

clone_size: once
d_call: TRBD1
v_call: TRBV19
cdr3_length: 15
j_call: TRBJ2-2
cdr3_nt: TGTGCCAGTAGCTACAGGGGGCCGAACACCGGGGAGCTGTTTTTT
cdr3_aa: CASSYRGPNTGELFF

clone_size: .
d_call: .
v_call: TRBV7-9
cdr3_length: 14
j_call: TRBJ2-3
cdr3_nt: TGTGCCACCTCGGGGGAATTCAGCACAGATACGCAGTATTTT
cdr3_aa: CATSGEFSTDTQYF

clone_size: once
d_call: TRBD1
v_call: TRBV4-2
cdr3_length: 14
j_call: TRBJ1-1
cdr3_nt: TGTGCCAGCAGCCAAGACGCCGACAGGGCTGAAGCTTTCTTT
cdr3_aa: CASSQDADRAEAFF

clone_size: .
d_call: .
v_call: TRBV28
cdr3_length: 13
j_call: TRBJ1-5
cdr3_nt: TGTGCCAGCAGTTTCCGGGGAATCGGGCCCCAGCATTTT
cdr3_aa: CASSFRGIGPQHF

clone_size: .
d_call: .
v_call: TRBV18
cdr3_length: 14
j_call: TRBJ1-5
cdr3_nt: TGTGCCAGCTCACCAGGGAGGAGCAATCAGCCCCAGCATTTT
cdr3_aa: CASSPGRSNQPQHF

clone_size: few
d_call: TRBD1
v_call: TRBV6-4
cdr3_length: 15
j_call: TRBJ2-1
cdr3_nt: TGTGCCAGCAGTCCCGGGACAGGGGGTGTCAATGAGCAGTTCTTC
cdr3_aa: CASSPGTGGVNEQFF

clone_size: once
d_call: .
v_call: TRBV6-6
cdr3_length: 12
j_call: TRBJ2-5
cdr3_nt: TGTGCCAGCAGTCCCGACGGCGGGACCCAGTACTTC
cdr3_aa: CASSPDGGTQYF

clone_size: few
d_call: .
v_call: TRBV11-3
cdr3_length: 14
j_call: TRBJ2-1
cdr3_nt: TGTGCCAGCAGCCCGGGACACACCTACAATGAGCAGTTCTTC
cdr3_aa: CASSPGHTYNEQFF

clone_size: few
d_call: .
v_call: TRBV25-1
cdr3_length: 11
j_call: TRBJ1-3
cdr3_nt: TGTGCCAGCTCCGGGGGAAACACCATATATTTT
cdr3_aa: CASSGGNTIYF

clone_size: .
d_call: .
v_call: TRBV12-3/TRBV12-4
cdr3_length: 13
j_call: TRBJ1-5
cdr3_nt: TGTGCCAGCAGTTTCCCAGGGGATCAGCCCCAGCATTTT
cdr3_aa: CASSFPGDQPQHF

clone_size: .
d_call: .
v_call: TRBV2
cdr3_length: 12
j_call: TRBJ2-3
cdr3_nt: TGTGCCAGCAGGAGGGAGTCAGATACGCAGTATTTT
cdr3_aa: CASRRESDTQYF

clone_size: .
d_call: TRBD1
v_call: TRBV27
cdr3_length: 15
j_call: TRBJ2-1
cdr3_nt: TGTGCCAGCAGTTTAGACCGGACAGGGAGTAATGAGCAGTTCTTC
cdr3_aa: CASSLDRTGSNEQFF

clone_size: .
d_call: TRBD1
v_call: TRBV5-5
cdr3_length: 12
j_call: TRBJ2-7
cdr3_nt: TGTGCCAGCAGCTTACAGGGGTACGAGCAGTACTTC
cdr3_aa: CASSLQGYEQYF

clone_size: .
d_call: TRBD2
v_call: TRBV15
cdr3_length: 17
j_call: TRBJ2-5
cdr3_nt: TGTGCCACCAGCAGAGGCCTATCTAGCGGGGGTTTTGAGACCCAGTACTTC
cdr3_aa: CATSRGLSSGGFETQYF

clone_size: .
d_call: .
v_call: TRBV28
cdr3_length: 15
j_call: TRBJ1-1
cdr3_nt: TGTGCCAGCAGCCCAACGGACAGCAGAAACACTGAAGCTTTCTTT
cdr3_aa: CASSPTDSRNTEAFF

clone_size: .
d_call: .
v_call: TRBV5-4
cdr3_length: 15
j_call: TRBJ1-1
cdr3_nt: TGTGCCAGCAGCTTTGGGGGAGGGGGTGGCACTGAAGCTTTCTTT
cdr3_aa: CASSFGGGGGTEAFF

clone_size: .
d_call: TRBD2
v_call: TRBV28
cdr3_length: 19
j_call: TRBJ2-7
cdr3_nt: TGTGCCAGCAGTCTTATATCTCCGGGACTAGCGGGAAGTCCCCACGAGCAGTACTTC
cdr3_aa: CASSLISPGLAGSPHEQYF

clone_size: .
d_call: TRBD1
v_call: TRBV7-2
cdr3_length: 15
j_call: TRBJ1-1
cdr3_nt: TGTGCCAGCAGCTTAGGGGGGACAGGCGGAAAGGCAGCTTTCTTT
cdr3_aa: CASSLGGTGGKAAFF

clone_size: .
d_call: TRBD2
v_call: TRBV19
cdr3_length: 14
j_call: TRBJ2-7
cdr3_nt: TGTGCCAGCAAGCTTCGGGGGGGCGCCTACGAGCAGTACTTC
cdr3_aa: CASKLRGGAYEQYF